This T cell receptor beta chain originates from a study of human T cells and chemical hapten exposure. For the study at large: Affected patients, primarily female, had alopecia areata, totalis or universalis. Study-level points and caveats: Unchanged with DPC sensitization were TCRs above 1 in 1000 frequency. Compared with pre-sensitization or healthy control sets, expanded TCRs clustered more.

A single record per CDR3 protein comes from TCRdb applying MiXCR to the RACE reads. Here the sample spans under 100,000 distinct CDR3 sequences, 11% being singletons. As to time point: patch test 3, about 24 weeks after DPC sensitization. Specified treatment: therapeutic diphenylcyclopropenone sensitization with weekly scalp DPC. Unfractionated whole blood was the source from which total RNA was extracted. The sample holds many counts of this clonotype. What it recognizes is unknown. The input for sequencing was whole blood, taken in connection with sensitization to the hapten diphenylcyclopropenone (DPC). The TCR was taken from a woman in her fifties or sixties with alopecia areata. Some clones in this sample may be carry-over from other donors' samples.

In DNA form, the CDR3 reads TGTGCCAGCTCACCACGGCAGACTGGGACCGGGGAGCTGTTTTTT. This codes for CASSPRQTGTGELFF. The rearrangement uses TRBV18 and TRBJ2-2; no clear D. This CDR3 contains 15 residues. The V end was cut by 1 base, the J end by 5 bases, with 11 bases between. CDR1 and CDR2 (germline): KGHSH, LQKENI.